The 8 T cell receptor beta chains below come from one sample, sequenced in a study of blood T cells in healthy people across ages. With a J-beta primer mix and a sample-barcoded 5' primer, a second PCR ran 7 to 11 cycles. TCRdb passed the 5' RACE reads through MiXCR, listing each CDR3 protein once. The table has 1.8 million or so distinct CDR3 sequences, 30% to 40% seen once. Sequenced material: blood. All receptors derive from a human donor in good health.

The chain couples TRBV7-2 to TRBJ2-5; D possibly corresponds to TRBD1 (6 bases). The J call may be incorrect, as the DNA end agrees better with TRBJ2-7. Germline lookup yields CDR1 SGHTA and CDR2 FQGNSA. CDR3 length equals 13 residues. CDR3 sequence: CASSVSRGNEQYF. As DNA, the CDR3 is TGTGCCAGCAGCGTATCCAGGGGAAACGAGCAGTACTTC.

This clonotype was recorded a few times. This chain connects TRBV6-6 to TRBJ1-6; 7 bases match TRBD1. The ends lost 4 bases at V and 7 bases at J; junction bases unmatched: 4. The CDR3 covers 14 residues. The germline CDR1 and CDR2 sequences are MNHNY and SVGAGI (reference sequence). The CDR3 DNA reads TGTGCCAGCAGTTTCGACAGGGACAATTCACCCCTCCACTTT. Encoded protein: CASSFDRDNSPLHF.

This clonotype was recorded once. The rearrangement links TRBV6-2 or TRBV6-3 to TRBJ1-2, with D unclear. The V gene lost 6 bases and the J gene lost 5 bases, with 16 bases spanning the gap. The V gene's germline CDR1 is MNHEY and CDR2 SVGEGT. This CDR3 has 14 residues. CDR3 coding DNA: TGTGCCAGCAGCCGACTCCCAGTTGGGTATGGCTACACCTTC. Protein product: CASSRLPVGYGYTF.

The chain combines TRBV15 with TRBJ1-5, with unresolved D. The CDR3 has 16 amino acids. Trimming took off 0 bases at V and 0 bases at J, with 9 bases between the two ends. The germline V gene encodes CDR1 LNHNV and CDR2 YYDKDF (reference sequence). The DNA of the CDR3 is TGTGCCACCAGCAGAGATTTTGGGGATAGCAATCAGCCCCAGCATTTT. This sequence encodes CATSRDFGDSNQPQHF.

The V gene is TRBV29-1, the J gene TRBJ2-3; D is unresolved. Trimming stripped 8 bases from V and 6 bases from J, with 12 bases between. This CDR3 region has 11 residues. Germline V CDR1 and CDR2: SQVTM, ANQGSEA. The DNA of the CDR3 is TGCAGCACTGTTTACACGGATACGCAGTATTTT. This codes for CSTVYTDTQYF.

At least ten counts were recorded for this clonotype. V and J are TRBV11-2 and TRBJ2-3, with 7 nucleotides matching TRBD1. Germline V gene sequence: CDR1 SGHAT, CDR2 FQNNGV. With 1 base clipped from V and 2 bases from J, the junction kept 3 bases outside the gene matches. CDR3 length equals 15 residues. The CDR3, as DNA: TGTGCCAGCAGCTTAGGGGGACAGAACACAGATACGCAGTATTTT. Protein: CASSLGGQNTDTQYF.

J is TRBJ2-2 and V is TRBV7-2, with a possible D match to TRBD2 (5 bases). This CDR3 has 15 amino acids. From germline, CDR1 is SGHTA and CDR2 FQGNSA. V lost 5 bases to trimming and J lost 6 bases, with 16 bases between them. The CDR3 protein is CASSPQLRAAGELFF. In DNA form, the CDR3 reads TGTGCCAGCAGCCCGCAGCTGAGAGCGGCCGGGGAGCTGTTTTTT. The full variable domain, completed using reference TRBV7-2 and TRBJ2-2, is GAGVSQSPSNKVTEKGKDVELRCDPISGHTALYWYRQSLGQGLEFLIYFQGNSAPDKSGLPSDRFSAERTGGSVSTLTIQRTQQEDSAVYLCASSPQLRAAGELFFGEGSRLTVL.

This chain links TRBV14 with TRBJ2-5; maybe TRBD2 (6 bases). The J call may be wrong; the DNA end is better matched by TRBJ2-7. Germline CDR1 reads SGHDN; CDR2 reads FVKESK. This CDR3 contains 14 residues. CDR3 DNA sequence: TGTGCCAGCAGCCGGGAGGCTTCTACCTACGAGCAGTACTTC. Residues: CASSREASTYEQYF.